These 5 T cell receptor beta chains were sequenced from one sample in a study of early T cells in non-severe SARS-CoV-2 infection. TCRdb independently ran MiXCR on the 5' RACE reads; one entry per CDR3 protein. The repertoire holds fewer than 120,000 distinct CDR3 sequences, with around an eighth as singletons. The sample here was whole blood, taken at baseline. The receptor source for this set is an adult who was a healthcare worker with PCR-confirmed SARS-CoV-2 infection or an uninfected control (not recorded which).

This clonotype was picked up a small number of times. Here the CDR3 reads CASSSWTGVIGNEQFF. In DNA form, the CDR3 reads TGTGCCAGCAGCTCCTGGACAGGGGTAATAGGCAATGAGCAGTTCTTC. V usage is TRBV7-2 and J usage is TRBJ2-1, with 9 bases matching TRBD1. Losses at the gene ends were 4 bases for V and 6 bases for J; bases not matched to a gene: 10. Germline assignment: CDR1 SGHTA and CDR2 FQGNSA. The CDR3 totals 16 residues.

This clonotype was seen a handful of times. J is TRBJ1-6 and V is TRBV30; D gene uncertain. With 0 bases removed from V and 4 bases from J, the gap between germline ends came to 19 bases. The CDR3 loop spans 18 amino acids. Germline values: CDR1 GTSNPN, CDR2 SVGIG (reference sequence). The CDR3 DNA reads as TGTGCCTGGAGTGTACGAACCTCCCCAAACCTATATAATTCACCCCTCCACTTT. Encoded protein: CAWSVRTSPNLYNSPLHF.

At least ten counts were recorded for this clonotype. V is TRBV6-8 and J is TRBJ1-1; D gene uncertain. The germline V and J ends were trimmed by 9 bases and 5 bases, with 10 bases remaining between them. Germline assignment: CDR1 MNHGY and CDR2 SAAAGT. The CDR3 runs to 11 residues. DNA for the CDR3: TGTGCCAGGTCGACTCAAACTGAAGCTTTCTTT. Translated, it gives CARSTQTEAFF.

The rearrangement links TRBV5-1 to TRBJ1-2; D perhaps matches TRBD1 (6 bases). Trimming pared 1 base from V and 3 bases from J, leaving 7 bases between. This CDR3 region has 13 residues. Germline V CDR1 and CDR2: SGHRS, YFSETQ. CDR3 in DNA: TGCGCCAGCAGCTTGCGACAGGACTATGGCTACACCTTC. This codes for CASSLRQDYGYTF.

This clonotype occurred many times. This chain joins TRBV6-4 and TRBJ1-1, with D possibly matching TRBD1 (5 bases). The germline V gene encodes CDR1 MRHNA and CDR2 SNTAGT. CDR3 size: 17 residues. V gave up 2 bases and J gave up 1 base, with 17 bases separating them. The CDR3 coding sequence is TGTGCCAGCAGTGACCCATACCACAGGCGTGCGAACACTGAAGCTTTCTTT. Amino acids: CASSDPYHRRANTEAFF.